The 11 T cell receptor beta chains presented below share a single source sample, sequenced in a study of response to subunit inactivated influenza vaccine. TCRdb re-called the RT-PCR reads through MiXCR, storing one row per CDR3 protein. In the table there are 450,000 to 500,000 distinct CDR3 sequences, over 9.5% of which are singletons. The specimen comprised PBMCs from blood, sampled roughly 46 days after vaccination. These receptors originate from a man in his fifties who received an inactivated influenza vaccine.

This clonotype was seen more than once but under ten times. The J gene is TRBJ2-5, the V gene TRBV5-1, with 13 bases identical to TRBD2. In germline, CDR1 is SGHRS, CDR2 YFSETQ. This CDR3 is 16 amino acids long. V dropped 4 bases and J dropped 3; count of bases not matched to a gene: 6. DNA for the CDR3: TGCGCCAGCAGCCGCCGACTAGCGGGGGGTGAAGAGACCCAGTACTTC. Its translation: CASSRRLAGGEETQYF.

This clonotype was recorded at least ten times. The chain carries TRBV20-1 and TRBJ2-6; 10 nucleotides align to TRBD1. With 5 bases clipped from V and 4 bases from J, the junction kept 11 bases outside the gene matches. The CDR3 loop spans 17 amino acids. Per germline, CDR1 DFQATT and CDR2 SNEGSKA (reference sequence). CDR3 in amino acids: CSAPTGGIVTGANVLTF. Here the CDR3 DNA reads TGCAGTGCTCCGACAGGGGGCATTGTGACCGGGGCCAACGTCCTGACTTTC.

The CDR3 sequence is CASSFYNQGPGSEQYF. For the CDR3, the DNA is TGTGCCAGCAGTTTCTACAATCAGGGGCCGGGGAGCGAGCAGTACTTC. V is TRBV12-3 or TRBV12-4 and J is TRBJ2-7, with a tentative D call TRBD1 (6 bases). This CDR3 comprises 16 residues. Trimming shortened V by 3 bases and J by 6 bases, and 21 bases separated the two germline ends.

The genes are TRBV7-9 and TRBJ2-1, with D possibly matching TRBD2 (5 bases). The CDR3 extends over 14 amino acids. CDR1 is SEHNR and CDR2 is FQNEAQ in the germline V gene (reference sequence). V lost 4 bases to trimming and J lost 4 bases, with 11 bases between them. The CDR3: CASSSIGEYNEQFF. DNA for the CDR3: TGTGCCAGCAGCTCGATTGGGGAGTACAATGAGCAGTTCTTC.

Points on this clonotype: A clone one base away is much larger, so this may be a read error. This chain joins TRBV4-3 and TRBJ2-1; maybe TRBD2 (7 bases). The length of the CDR3 is 16 residues. Deletions cut 3 bases from V and 5 bases from J, with 17 bases between. Germline loops: CDR1 LGHNA, CDR2 YSLEER. The CDR3 protein is CASSHFRGGRDNEQFF. The CDR3 DNA reads TGCGCCAGCAGCCATTTTAGGGGGGGAAGGGACAATGAGCAGTTCTTC.

The chain uses TRBV5-5 and TRBJ1-3, with TRBD1 matching over 8 bases. V lost 4 bases and J lost 0; bases outside the gene matches: 9. From germline, CDR1 is SGHKS and CDR2 YYEKEE (reference sequence). This CDR3 region has 17 residues. The CDR3 reads CASSTDRALHSGNTIYF. DNA for the CDR3: TGTGCCAGCAGCACGGACAGGGCCCTTCACTCTGGAAACACCATATATTTT.

In this sample, this clonotype turned up many times. The chain couples TRBV12-3 or TRBV12-4 to TRBJ1-2; no clear D gene. This CDR3 region has 13 residues. Trimming took 2 bases from V and 4 from J, leaving 8 bases between them. Here the CDR3 DNA reads TGTGCCAGCAGTTTACGCCCAGGCTATGGCTACACCTTC. It translates to CASSLRPGYGYTF.

This clonotype was found a few times. This sequence joins TRBV12-3 or TRBV12-4 and TRBJ2-5, with D perhaps matching TRBD1 (5 bases). V lost 3 bases to trimming and J lost 1 base, with 9 bases between them. CDR3 size: 14 residues. CDR3 loop: CASSFKGIQETQYF. DNA for the CDR3: TGTGCCAGCAGTTTTAAGGGGATCCAAGAGACCCAGTACTTC.

There are a few counts of this clonotype. V gene TRBV12-3 or TRBV12-4 combines with J gene TRBJ2-1; 7 nucleotides match TRBD1. The CDR3 covers 15 residues. Losses at the gene ends were 7 bases for V and 3 bases for J; bases not matched to a gene: 9. The CDR3 is CASTLAWDSYNEQFF. In nucleotides, the CDR3 is TGTGCCAGCACCCTTGCGTGGGACAGCTACAATGAGCAGTTCTTC.

The gene calls are TRBV5-1 and TRBJ2-7; D remains ambiguous. In germline, CDR1 is SGHRS, CDR2 YFSETQ. Trimming stripped 4 bases from V and 1 base from J, with 12 bases between. This CDR3 is 14 amino acids long. The CDR3 DNA sequence: TGCGCCAGCAGCCCGGGTGTGCTGTCCTACGAGCAGTACTTC. Protein: CASSPGVLSYEQYF.

The V and J genes are TRBV6-1 and TRBJ2-4, with D perhaps assigned TRBD1 or TRBD2 (5 bases each). Trimming took 6 bases from V and 5 from J, leaving 20 bases between them. The CDR3 extends over 16 amino acids. CDR1 and CDR2 from the germline V gene are MNHNS and SASEGT. The CDR3 loop is CASRETQGPPQNIQYF. The CDR3 coding sequence is TGTGCCAGCAGAGAAACCCAGGGACCTCCACAAAACATTCAGTACTTC.